A single sample gave rise to the 2 T cell receptor beta chains below, sequenced in a study of shared clonotypes between healthy human individuals. The assay was immunoSEQ multiplex PCR, and TCRdb's table has in-frame clones only and misses some. This table holds 2 million to 2.5 million clones, 90% to 97% found once. Material: naive CD4+ T cells sorted from blood. Subset specified: CD45RA+ positively selected. All receptors come from a young man in good health.

Comment on this clone: Other nucleotide sequences in the sample specify the same CDR3. The rearrangement joins TRBV25-1 to TRBJ2-3; tentative D call: TRBD2 (7 bases). Trimming removed 8 bases at V and 1 base at J, with 10 bases between. This CDR3 contains 13 residues. CDR1 MGHDK and CDR2 SYGVNS come from the germline V gene. CDR3 residues: CASAGAGTDTQYF. CDR3 sequence (DNA): TGTGCCAGCGCGGGGGCCGGCACAGATACGCAGTATTTT.

J is TRBJ2-7 and V is TRBV5-4; possible D gene TRBD1, 7 bases. V shed 4 bases and J shed 1 base, with 9 bases lying between them. Looked up from germline, CDR1 is SGHNT and CDR2 is YYREEE (reference sequence). This CDR3 has 13 amino acids. The CDR3 sequence: CASSAGQSYEQYF. The DNA for the CDR3 is TGTGCCAGCAGCGCGGGACAGTCCTACGAGCAGTACTTC.